This T cell receptor beta chain came from a study of blood T cell repertoires in COVID-19. In its sample, this clone was seen a few times. CDR3 length equals 13 residues. V gave up 6 bases and J gave up 8 bases, with 16 bases separating them. CDR1 and CDR2 from the germline V gene are MDHEN and SYDVKM. Authors' processing steps: Using reference gene primer amplification, nucleated cell counts were estimated. The repertoire was sequenced with immunoSEQ multiplex PCR; TCRdb's copy has only in-frame clones and lacks some. That table furnishes V, J and clone size, whereas the DNA furnished D and trimming. The repertoire has about 110,000 clones, about 80% of them found once; the top ten carry roughly 21%.

This TCR derives from an older woman with acute or convalescent COVID-19. The material sequenced was peripheral blood. The rearrangement links TRBV28 to TRBJ1-1; a possible D gene is TRBD1 (6 bases). The CDR3 DNA reads as TGTGCCAGCAGCCTTGGGGGCATCCGAGAAGCTTTCTTT. Its translation is CASSLGGIREAFF.